This T cell receptor (beta chain) was identified during a study of blood T cell repertoires in COVID-19. As for the study in general: The study drew acute and convalescent COVID-19 samples from the United States, Italy and Spain. Sources were T cells, B-cell-depleted T cells, or PBMCs; the material itself was cDNA or gDNA.

The authors' processing: Estimation of nucleated cell counts relied on the amplification of reference gene primers. Data came from immunoSEQ multiplex PCR; TCRdb stores just in-frame clones and leaves some out. The V and J calls and clone size come from that table; D and trimming were worked out from the DNA. The sample carries 180,000 or so clones, about 80% recorded once. This clone was counted only a few times. The sequence was obtained from a woman in her forties or fifties with active or convalescent COVID-19. The sequenced sample consisted of peripheral blood.

Here the CDR3 reads CASSKDRGGTTEAFF. As DNA, the CDR3 is TGTGCCAGCAGCAAGGACAGGGGAGGGACTACTGAAGCTTTCTTT. V is TRBV2 and J is TRBJ1-1; TRBD1 matches at 9 bases. Germline CDR1 SNHLY, CDR2 FYNNEI. This CDR3 has 15 residues. V lost 6 bases to trimming and J lost 5 bases; unmatched junction nucleotides: 10.